The T cell receptor beta chain described here comes from a study of cytomegalovirus exposure and HLA in healthy donors. Study-wide results and caveats: It was fewer than 200 TCR beta chains that were listed as cytomegalovirus-associated. Being indistinguishable, some V segments were excluded, TRBV6-2 and TRBV6-3 among them.

The PCR had 60 Vbeta and 13 Jbeta primers. The method was immunoSEQ multiplex PCR; TCRdb's version includes in-frame clones alone and lacks a portion of them. The sample yields some 150,000 clones, roughly 80% seen once. Germline CDR1 is LNHDA and CDR2 is SQIVND (reference sequence). Trimming left V 7 bases short and J 4 bases short, with 14 bases between. CDR3 length: 14 residues. For this clone: Antigen: not known.

The material sequenced was PBMCs. The V gene is TRBV19, the J gene TRBJ1-5; possible D gene TRBD1, 6 bases. This sequence originates from a female donor in good health and CMV-seronegative. CDR3 sequence reads: CASTPGELNQPQHF. The CDR3 nucleotides are TGTGCCAGTACGCCAGGGGAGTTGAATCAGCCCCAGCATTTT.